What follows are 22 T cell receptor beta chains derived from one specimen sequenced in a study of post-analysis software for immune sequencing data. Whole-study findings and limits: TRBV segments more frequent in patients than in controls numbered five and included TRBV5-6, TRBV5-1 and TRBV20-1.

What these receptors recognize is not known. Unique molecular identifiers were built into the TCR beta cDNA libraries. TCRdb reanalysed the PCR reads using MiXCR and keeps one entry per CDR3 protein. The table includes roughly 800,000 distinct CDR3 sequences, 25% to 30% detected once. What was sequenced was blood. The receptors originated from a girl between 10 and 17 years old with multiple sclerosis.

This clonotype was found a few times. CDR3 region: CASSLALAGVNNEQFF. The DNA of the CDR3 is TGCGCCAGCAGCTTGGCCCTAGCGGGAGTGAACAATGAGCAGTTCTTC. The V and J genes are TRBV5-1 and TRBJ2-1, with TRBD2 matching 10 bases. Germline trimming cut 0 bases from V and 5 bases from J; bases unmatched to any gene: 5. This CDR3 comprises 16 residues. CDR1 and CDR2 (germline): SGHRS, YFSETQ.

Here the CDR3 DNA reads TGTGCCAGCACCAGAAGTGGGGGACAGGGGGCGATAAGCTCTTACAATGAGCAGTTCTTC. Amino acids: CASTRSGGQGAISSYNEQFF. The chain joins TRBV7-9 to TRBJ2-1, with 12 bases that match TRBD1. Germline values: CDR1 SEHNR, CDR2 FQNEAQ (reference sequence). CDR3 length equals 20 residues. The V and J ends lost 7 bases and 4 bases, in that order; junction bases with no gene match: 20.

The chain couples TRBV15 to TRBJ1-6; the D is unclear. The CDR3 is made up of 15 amino acids. Germline V gene data show CDR1 as LNHNV and CDR2 as YYDKDF (reference sequence). V was trimmed by 3 bases and J by 7 bases, leaving 13 bases between them. The CDR3 loop is CATSRDRAENSPLHF. CDR3 DNA sequence: TGTGCCACCAGCAGGGATCGGGCAGAAAATTCACCCCTCCACTTT.

This chain links TRBV29-1 with TRBJ2-7; D not certain. Trimming pared 1 base from V and 4 bases from J, leaving 8 bases between. The germline gives CDR1 SQVTM, CDR2 ANQGSEA. The CDR3 totals 12 residues. CDR3: CSVEVRAYEQYF. The CDR3 DNA is TGCAGCGTTGAAGTCCGCGCTTACGAGCAGTACTTC.

This clonotype has just a few counts. The chain is built from TRBV6-5 and TRBJ1-2; 9 nucleotides match TRBD1. V lost 6 bases to trimming and J lost 6 bases; unmatched junction nucleotides: 14. Per the germline V gene, CDR1 is MNHEY and CDR2 is SVGAGI. The CDR3 has 16 residues. The CDR3: CASSISRQGDENGYTF. In DNA form, the CDR3 reads TGTGCCAGCAGCATCTCCCGACAGGGGGACGAGAATGGCTACACCTTC.

This clonotype was seen a few times. The chain employs TRBV25-1 and TRBJ1-6; 7 nucleotides align to TRBD1. Looked up from germline, CDR1 is MGHDK and CDR2 is SYGVNS. The CDR3 is 13 residues long. The trim removed 2 bases at V and 10 bases at J, leaving 2 bases unmatched. Here the CDR3 reads CASSERGLSPLHF. CDR3 DNA sequence: TGTGCCAGCAGTGAAAGGGGGCTCTCACCCCTCCACTTT. The entire variable domain, with the rest obtained from reference TRBV25-1 and TRBJ1-6, is as follows: EADIYQTPRYLVIGTGKKITLECSQTMGHDKMYWYQQDPGMELHLIHYSYGVNSTEKGDLSSESTVSRIRTEHFPLTLESARPSHTSQYLCASSERGLSPLHFGNGTRLTVT.

As for this clonotype: A much larger clone lies one base from this, so it may be a read error. The chain uses TRBV14 and TRBJ2-3; D is undetermined. The CDR3 spans 14 residues. Germline assignment: CDR1 SGHDN and CDR2 FVKESK. The CDR3 reads CASSQVTSTDAQYF. CDR3 in DNA: TGTGCCAGCAGCCAAGTAACCTCCACAGATGCGCAGTATTTT.

This clonotype was picked up a small number of times. The V call is TRBV28, the J call TRBJ2-4; the match to TRBD1 covers 8 bases. There are 15 residues in the CDR3. The germline CDR1 and CDR2 sequences are MDHEN and SYDVKM. J lost 8 bases, V lost 7 bases, and 13 bases had no gene match. The CDR3 nucleotides are TGTGCCAGCATAAAGGACAGGGATCTCTCAGACATTCAGTACTTC. Translating it yields CASIKDRDLSDIQYF.

This rearrangement joins TRBV5-8 to TRBJ2-3; the D call may be TRBD1 or TRBD2 (5 bases each). The germline gives CDR1 SGHTS, CDR2 YDEGEE. This CDR3 spans 18 amino acids. With 0 bases removed from V and 1 base from J, the gap between germline ends came to 18 bases. CDR3 DNA: TGTGCCAGCAGCTTGGATCTTTCGGGGCCAGGAGGCACAGATACGCAGTATTTT. Translated, it gives CASSLDLSGPGGTDTQYF.

This clonotype was observed a handful of times. This chain links TRBV6-6 with TRBJ1-2; no reliable D call. The CDR3 is 9 amino acids. From germline, CDR1 is MNHNY and CDR2 SVGAGI (reference sequence). The V end was cut by 11 bases, the J end by 4 bases, with 5 bases between. CDR3 residues: CAPSYGYTF. CDR3 nucleotides: TGTGCCCCTAGCTATGGCTACACCTTC.

This clonotype was seen more than once but under ten times. The CDR3 DNA is TGCGCCAGCACCCCGGGGCGGGGAACTGAAGCTTTCTTT. Translating it yields CASTPGRGTEAFF. The chain is built from TRBV5-1 and TRBJ1-1; tentative D call: TRBD1 (5 bases). V lost 6 bases and J lost 5, with 14 bases in between. The CDR3 extends over 13 amino acids. Germline lookup yields CDR1 SGHRS and CDR2 YFSETQ.

In DNA form, the CDR3 reads TGTGCCAGCAGCTTAAGGACAGGGGGCTTCTACGAGCAGTACTTC. As protein: CASSLRTGGFYEQYF. This rearrangement joins TRBV7-2 to TRBJ2-7, with 11 nucleotides matching TRBD1. The junction had 3 bases not matched to a gene; V was cut back by 2 bases and J by 3 bases. Germline V gene sequence: CDR1 SGHTA, CDR2 FQGNSA. The CDR3 runs to 15 residues. Based on the CDR3 plus reference TRBV7-2 and TRBJ2-7, the full variable domain is GAGVSQSPSNKVTEKGKDVELRCDPISGHTALYWYRQSLGQGLEFLIYFQGNSAPDKSGLPSDRFSAERTGGSVSTLTIQRTQQEDSAVYLCASSLRTGGFYEQYFGPGTRLTVT.

CDR3 nucleotides: TGCAGCGTGGAGGGACTAGCACTCTACGAGCAGTACTTC. Protein product: CSVEGLALYEQYF. The chain joins TRBV29-1 to TRBJ2-4; 9 bases map to TRBD2. The closer fit of TRBJ2-7 to the DNA end suggests the J call may be wrong. Looked up from germline, CDR1 is SQVTM and CDR2 is ANQGSEA. This CDR3 has 13 residues.

This clonotype appeared a few times. V usage is TRBV5-1 and J usage is TRBJ1-2; D gene unclear. This CDR3 region has 14 residues. V was cut by 4 bases and J by 3 bases, with 13 bases left in between. Germline-derived CDR1 and CDR2 are SGHRS and YFSETQ. The CDR3 loop is CASSPRGVDYGYTF. CDR3 in DNA: TGCGCCAGCAGCCCACGGGGTGTGGACTATGGCTACACCTTC.

The chain has TRBV20-1 and TRBJ2-5, with 7 bases fitting TRBD1. Germline CDR1 reads DFQATT; CDR2 reads SNEGSKA (reference sequence). The CDR3 length is 12 residues. The CDR3 nucleotides read TGCAGCACTTTAGGGACAGTAGAGACCCAGTACTTC. It codes for CSTLGTVETQYF.

J is TRBJ2-7 and V is TRBV20-1; D may be TRBD2 (6 bases). The V end lost 4 bases, the J end lost 2 bases, and 15 bases lay between the germline ends. The CDR3 extends over 14 amino acids. CDR1 is DFQATT and CDR2 is SNEGSKA in the germline V gene (reference sequence). CDR3 residues: CSATEGSGPYEQYF. CDR3 nucleotides: TGCAGTGCTACTGAGGGTAGCGGACCCTACGAGCAGTACTTC.

The gene calls are TRBV7-9 and TRBJ2-5, with D possibly matching TRBD2 (5 bases). This CDR3 contains 13 residues. Trimming shortened V by 1 base and J by 7 bases, and 10 bases separated the two germline ends. Germline V CDR1 and CDR2: SEHNR, FQNEAQ (reference sequence). The CDR3 reads CASSLVYRGTQYF. The CDR3 nucleotides read TGTGCCAGCAGCTTAGTCTATCGGGGGACCCAGTACTTC.

The chain uses TRBV9 and TRBJ1-2, with TRBD1 identical over 7 bases. CDR1 and CDR2 (germline): SGDLS, YYNGEE. J gave up 3 bases and V 3 bases, and 8 bases lay outside the gene matches. This CDR3 contains 15 residues. CDR3 loop: CASSASRQGHYGYTF. The CDR3 DNA reads as TGTGCCAGCAGCGCAAGTAGACAGGGCCACTATGGCTACACCTTC. Together with reference TRBV9 and TRBJ1-2, the CDR3 gives the full variable domain: DSGVTQTPKHLITATGQRVTLRCSPRSGDLSVYWYQQSLDQGLQFLIQYYNGEERAKGNILERFSAQQFPDLHSELNLSSLELGDSALYFCASSASRQGHYGYTFGSGTRLTVV.

This clonotype was seen at least ten times. The chain is built from TRBV7-2 and TRBJ2-7, with unresolved D. V was shortened by 3 bases and J by 3 bases, with 12 bases between the two germline ends. Germline V CDR1 and CDR2: SGHTA, FQGNSA. CDR3 length equals 14 residues. The CDR3 bases are TGTGCCAGCAGCTTGGACGGCCCCCGCTACGAGCAGTACTTC. Protein product: CASSLDGPRYEQYF.

This clonotype was observed a few times. J is TRBJ2-4 and V is TRBV10-3; a weak D match, TRBD1 (5 bases). CDR1 and CDR2 from the germline V gene are ENHRY and SYGVKD. The V gene lost 0 bases and the J gene lost 0 bases, with 12 bases spanning the gap. This CDR3 has 17 amino acids. The CDR3 DNA follows: TGTGCCATCAGTGAGTCCCGGGCAGGGTTAGCCAAAAACATTCAGTACTTC. It encodes CAISESRAGLAKNIQYF.

The V and J genes are TRBV6-5 and TRBJ1-5, with D hard to call. Germline V gene lookup returns CDR1 MNHEY and CDR2 SVGAGI. This CDR3 contains 13 residues. V was pared by 7 bases and J by 5 bases, with 12 bases between. The CDR3 sequence is CASTNGLHQPQHF. CDR3 DNA: TGTGCCAGCACCAACGGGCTACATCAGCCCCAGCATTTT.

The chain couples TRBV6-6 to TRBJ1-1, with 8 bases lining up with TRBD1. Germline V gene data show CDR1 as MNHNY and CDR2 as SVGAGI (reference sequence). With V trimmed by 2 bases and J by 1 base, 9 bases remained unmatched. CDR3 length: 17 residues. This chain's CDR3 is CASSYKRTGLTNTEAFF. The CDR3 DNA reads as TGTGCCAGCAGTTACAAAAGGACAGGGCTCACGAACACTGAAGCTTTCTTT.